A single T cell receptor beta chain is shown here with its context. Sequencing was performed with immunoSEQ multiplex PCR; in TCRdb, only in-frame clones are kept and a portion is missing. The repertoire consists of 150,000 to 200,000 clones, with around 94% occurring once and the leading ten covering 1.4%. This sample was taken from a study of control samples from healthy donors and cancer patients. The CDR3 contains 14 residues. Germline V gene sequence: CDR1 ENHRY, CDR2 SYGVKD. Trimming left V 6 bases short and J 0 bases short, with 9 bases between. The TCR sequence derives from a man younger than 45 in good health. The sequenced sample consisted of blood. The V call is TRBV10-3, the J call TRBJ1-3; no definite D call. CDR3 DNA sequence: TGTGCCATCAGAGGAAGCCACTCTGGAAACACCATATATTTT. This codes for CAIRGSHSGNTIYF.